This entry features one T cell receptor beta chain sequence. There are a few counts of this clone. Its antigen specificity is not known. Base quality data are lacking; no much larger clone is found one base away. Library preparation employed the immunoSEQ multiplex PCR assay. For the multiplex PCR, a mixture combining 60 forward primers for TCR Vbeta segments and 13 reverse primers for TCR Jbeta segments was used. A multiplex PCR assay on genomic DNA amplified the CDR3 region of rearranged TCR beta genes. The Illumina HiSeq System was used to sequence the amplified TCR beta libraries as 87-base-pair reads. Turning to the authors' computational methods: Across the 600 to 700 repertoires, a later analysis counted 78 million or so unique TCR beta chains, around 11 million of which were shared by at least two donors. To remove PCR and sequencing errors, raw reads were error-corrected and collapsed into unique sequences using a nearest-neighbor algorithm that merged closely related sequences. To assign V, D and J gene segments, CDR3 sequences were aligned to IMGT reference sequences. For a sequence to be retained, a match of at least six nucleotides to both a V gene segment and a J gene segment was required. A rearrangement counted as productive if the CDR3 had no stop codons and remained in frame with V and J, and every other rearrangement counted as non-productive. CDR3 was defined by IMGT convention, running from the second conserved V-encoded cysteine to the conserved J-encoded phenylalanine. The earlier analysis of 450 to 750 of the donors excluded any sequence lacking an unambiguous match to a single V gene segment. An earlier analysis of several hundred of the donors called V segments functional above 56.7% productive rearrangements and segregating when the between-donor standard deviation exceeded 5%. A statistical classification framework was developed to diagnose cytomegalovirus status using the catalog of TCR beta chain sequences. V and J gene assignment, in a later analysis, came from comparing TCR nucleotide sequences with IMGT/GENE-DB human TR gene sequences. In a later analysis, CDR3 sequences and most-parsimonious VDJ recombination scenarios were assigned using the TCRdist pipeline. A later analysis defined each TCR beta chain by its CDR3 amino acid sequence plus V-gene family, and excluded reads lacking a unique V-gene family. To address suspected cross-contamination and a sequencing artifact, a later analysis removed several hundred highly shared, low-generation-probability nucleotide sequences. In a later analysis, a clonal expansion index was calculated for each public chain from normalized within-repertoire ranks of inferred template counts. Generation probabilities in a later analysis came from a VDJ recombination model fitted to out-of-frame rearrangements, and those results were checked against IGoR. In a later analysis, hypergeometric tests were used to score TCR-TCR, TCR-HLA and TCR-CMV co-occurrence, with a repertoire-size bias correction applied to TCR pairs. To estimate false discovery rates, a later analysis permuted the HLA or CMV assignments 20 times. A later analysis grouped co-occurring TCRs with DBSCAN, adding TCRdist sequence similarity when clustering within HLA-allele-positive subsets. Repertoires with fewer than 30,000 or more than 120,000 public chains were left out of co-occurrence clustering, as were about five repertoires with anomalous nucleotide sharing. Sourced from immuneACCESS, this table was stored by TCRdb with only in-frame sequences that have V and J called. A share of the clones is absent; for the studies checked, an unresolved V gene accounts for under half, and the remainder has no known explanation. The V and J calls and clone size are taken from that table; D and trimming were inferred from the DNA. This sample gives 90,000 to 100,000 clones in total; around a tenth of them show up just once. Around 5% of the sample comes from the top ten.

CDR1 and CDR2 (GTSNPN, SVGIG) derive from the germline V gene (reference sequence). The CDR3, from cysteine to phenylalanine, totals 14 residues. The sequence is cut down to CDR3 DNA, 42 bases in frame from base 1. The V end loses 1 base and the J end loses 2 bases, and a stretch of 11 bases separates them. This sample is drawn from a study of cytomegalovirus exposure and HLA in healthy donors (dated by TCRdb to the late 2010s). Regarding the complete study: According to an earlier analysis of 587 of the donors, some 180 million T cells yielded some 120 million unique TCR beta sequences and 276 Gb of sequence data. Roughly 300 gigabases of sequencing data and tens of millions of unique TCR sequences were included in an early release covering over 600 HLA-typed donors. Of the 398 genotyped donors, 81% were placed in the genetic ancestry cluster associated with self-reported Caucasian donors. The study aimed to test whether signatures of past pathogen exposure could be identified by cataloging public T cell receptors. The T cell repertoires of 550 to 850 subjects were profiled by immunosequencing and related to cytomegalovirus serostatus. Besides the first cohort of under 700 subjects, a separate validation cohort made up of around 120 different subjects was used. The study combined high-throughput TCR immunosequencing, statistical association of individual TCRs with disease status, and machine learning to predict cytomegalovirus infection status. A later analysis re-examined previously published TCR beta repertoires from several hundred donors and added high-resolution HLA genotyping to investigate patterns of TCR occurrence. Rather than using new phenotypic data, the later analysis identified candidate immune exposures from TCR beta sequences and from how often those sequences occurred across donors. In an earlier analysis of 500 to 650 of the donors, high-throughput TCR beta sequencing was used to judge whether each TCR beta V gene segment behaved as functional or pseudogenic. Alongside the repertoire data, information on donor age, sex, ethnicity and CMV serostatus was compiled. A later genetic analysis took genome-wide SNP genotypes for about 55% of the roughly 670 donors and used that subset as a discovery cohort. Every discovery cohort repertoire had been produced on one sequencing platform. Both class I and class II loci were covered by HLA typing, at four-digit resolution. The number of donors typed differed by locus, with 629-630 for A, B, C, DRB1 and DQB1, 522 for DQA1, 600 to 610 for DPA1, and about 450 for DPB1. Roughly five DR-DQ haplotypes were handled as single units for association and clustering, since linkage in the cohort was strong. On average, roughly 250,000 unique TCR beta nucleotide sequences were sequenced per donor among 398 genotyped donors of the cohort, with roughly 18% of those sequences being non-productive. Paper-wide results and their limitations: In the study, around 150 TCR beta chains were listed as associated with cytomegalovirus. In a later genetic analysis, fewer N-insertions in productive TCRs were reported among donors in an Asian-associated ancestry cluster than the roughly 700-donor mean. According to a later analysis, TCR association rates differed among HLA loci, with DRB1 alleles showing the most associated TCRs and HLA-C alleles showing the fewest. Because counts were too low, about 18 rarely observed V segments, including chromosome 9 orphons, were excluded from the earlier analysis of fewer than 650 of the donors. Correlated functional status among segregating V segments might be attributable to linkage disequilibrium, but an unknown experimental factor could not be ruled out. In an earlier analysis of some 540 of the donors, most TCR beta V segments appeared in productive rearrangements about 90% or about 30% of the time, broadly matching IMGT annotations. According to a later analysis, parvovirus B19, influenza, CMV and Epstein-Barr virus appeared linked to several top co-occurrence clusters. The only immune exposure information available for the cohort was CMV serostatus. In vitro tests confirmed that a few of the cytomegalovirus-associated TCR beta chains recognize cytomegalovirus antigens. Cytomegalovirus status was reported to be diagnosed by the classifier with high specificity and sensitivity in both the original and validation cohorts. Only TCR beta chains were sequenced in this cohort, and the absence of alpha or paired-chain data limited detectable features. The authors suggested that the approach could potentially be generalized to other disease states and immunological phenotypes. When HLA alleles, especially DR and DQ, strongly co-occurred, TCR associations were difficult to assign to individual alleles. In a later genetic analysis, a missense DCLRE1C variant was associated with V-gene and J-gene trimming of TCR beta chains, and the association was replicated in an independent cohort. HLA typing was unavailable for some donors at each locus, so association tests used only the typed subset. In a later analysis, HLA-associated TCR beta chains were found to be more clonally expanded and to have lower generation probabilities than equally common non-associated chains. The 87-base-pair reads could not distinguish some IMGT-functional V segments, including TRBV6-2 and TRBV6-3, so those segments were excluded. A group of highly shared sequence variants was considered likely to be a technical artifact of the sequencing pipeline. In a later analysis, most CMV-associated TCR beta chains were found to appear HLA-restricted, with HLA associations seemingly driven largely by CMV exposure. At a false discovery rate of 0.05, a later analysis linked under 20,000 TCR beta sequences to specific HLA alleles. A further reported finding was that TCR beta sequences accurately predicted the HLA-A and HLA-B alleles for most subjects in the first cohort. Roughly uniform sequencing depth across donors was assumed in presence/absence analyses, although this assumption may not hold. While some public TCRs were present in many individuals, most TCR sequences turned up only very rarely across donors.

In total, roughly 670 healthy bone marrow donors made up the cohort. All cohort members were sampled while nominally healthy, although unrecorded immune exposures were likely present. The donor was CMV seropositive and was included in the group of 250 to 300 seropositive cohort members. A peripheral blood sample was provided by each donor, and peripheral blood mononuclear cells were used for TCR beta sequencing. Genomic DNA was extracted from the blood cell samples with the Qiagen DNeasy Blood Extraction Kit. This receptor was taken from a man aged 50 to 59 in good health and CMV-seropositive. The sequence joins TRBV30 to TRBJ1-1; the D gene is unclear. The sample comprised PBMCs. The DNA sequence is given as TGTGCCTGGAGTGGAGGTAGAGCAAACACTGAAGCTTTCTTT. Its product reads: CAWSGGRANTEAFF.